One sample yielded the 26 T cell receptor beta chains listed below, sequenced in a study of early T cells in non-severe SARS-CoV-2 infection. TCRdb itself ran the 5' RACE reads through MiXCR, one entry per CDR3 protein. Of tens of thousands of distinct CDR3 sequences listed, roughly a tenth are singletons. Sample: whole blood. These receptor sequences come from an adult who was a healthcare worker with PCR-confirmed SARS-CoV-2 infection or an uninfected control (not recorded which).

Comments on this clonotype: Being one base from a much bigger clone, this may be a read error. This chain joins TRBV5-1 and TRBJ2-3; TRBD2 aligns across 7 bases. Germline loops: CDR1 SGHRS, CDR2 YFSETQ. There are 19 residues in the CDR3. The CDR3 is CANSRGGVGGSGSTDTQYF. DNA of the CDR3: TGCGCCAACAGCCGGGGCGGAGTGGGCGGTAGCGGGAGCACAGATACGCAGTATTTT.

The CDR3 here is CASSSPTSGRTQFF. In nucleotides, the CDR3 is TGTGCCAGCAGCTCCCCAACTAGCGGGAGAACGCAGTTCTTC. The V and J genes are TRBV5-4 and TRBJ2-1, with 11 positions matching TRBD2. The V gene end was trimmed by 3 bases and the J gene end by 12 bases; junction bases not matched to a gene: 8. This CDR3 has 14 residues. Per the germline V gene, CDR1 is SGHNT and CDR2 is YYREEE (reference sequence).

This clonotype occurred a few times. The chain employs TRBV7-3 and TRBJ2-1; no definite D call. CDR3 length equals 13 residues. The germline V and J ends were trimmed by 0 bases and 9 bases, with 9 bases remaining between them. Per the germline V gene, CDR1 is SGHTA and CDR2 is FQGTGA. The CDR3 loop is CASSLTGRGEQFF. DNA for the CDR3: TGTGCCAGCAGCTTAACGGGTCGCGGTGAGCAGTTCTTC. The entire variable domain, with the rest obtained from reference TRBV7-3 and TRBJ2-1, is as follows: GAGVSQTPSNKVTEKGKYVELRCDPISGHTALYWYRQSLGQGPEFLIYFQGTGAADDSGLPNDRFFAVRPEGSVSTLKIQRTERGDSAVYLCASSLTGRGEQFFGPGTRLTVL.

This clonotype was seen more than once but under ten times. V usage is TRBV29-1 and J usage is TRBJ1-2, with D perhaps matching TRBD1 (5 bases). Germline V gene sequence: CDR1 SQVTM, CDR2 ANQGSEA. CDR3 length equals 12 residues. Trimming removed 4 bases from V and 3 bases from J, with 9 bases in between. Here the CDR3 reads CSVVGEDYGYTF. CDR3 coding DNA: TGCAGCGTTGTAGGGGAGGACTATGGCTACACCTTC.

This clonotype showed up many times. The V and J genes are TRBV18 and TRBJ2-2; maybe TRBD1 (6 bases). The CDR3 totals 16 residues. Trimming pared 6 bases from V and 0 bases from J, leaving 14 bases between. The V gene's germline CDR1 is KGHSH and CDR2 LQKENI. The CDR3 loop is CASSRTVLANTGELFF. CDR3 bases: TGTGCCAGCTCTCGGACAGTCCTCGCGAACACCGGGGAGCTGTTTTTT.

This clonotype was picked up a small number of times. The chain recombines TRBV6-4 with TRBJ1-6; TRBD1 matches at 9 bases. Germline CDR1 is MRHNA and CDR2 is SNTAGT. The CDR3 totals 14 residues. With V trimmed by 6 bases and J by 7 bases, 4 bases remained unmatched. The CDR3 DNA reads as TGTGCCAGCAGCCCGGACAGGGGAAATTCACCCCTCCACTTT. It encodes CASSPDRGNSPLHF.

This clonotype has a handful of counts. This rearrangement joins TRBV5-1 to TRBJ1-4, with a possible D match to TRBD1 (5 bases). The CDR3 loop spans 15 amino acids. Germline V gene data show CDR1 as SGHRS and CDR2 as YFSETQ. Deletions cut 3 bases from V and 4 bases from J, with 13 bases between. CDR3 protein: CASSWSGGFNEKLFF. The CDR3 region has the DNA TGCGCCAGCAGCTGGAGCGGGGGATTTAATGAAAAACTGTTTTTT.

Many counts were recorded for this clonotype. The genes are TRBV5-1 and TRBJ1-5; D unresolved. Trimming stripped 0 bases from V and 0 bases from J, with 7 bases between. This CDR3 is built from 15 residues. Germline V gene lookup returns CDR1 SGHRS and CDR2 YFSETQ. For the CDR3, the DNA is TGCGCCAGCAGCTTGGAGACATATAGCAATCAGCCCCAGCATTTT. Its translation: CASSLETYSNQPQHF. The full variable domain, in which reference TRBV5-1 and TRBJ1-5 provide the parts outside the CDR3, is KAGVTQTPRYLIKTRGQQVTLSCSPISGHRSVSWYQQTPGQGLQFLFEYFSETQRNKGNFPGRFSGRQFSNSRSEMNVSTLELGDSALYLCASSLETYSNQPQHFGDGTRLSIL.

This clonotype was seen a handful of times. The rearrangement uses TRBV5-4 and TRBJ2-1; perhaps TRBD1 as D (6 bases). The CDR3 has 15 residues. The V end lost 2 bases, the J end lost 1 base, and 10 bases lay between the germline ends. Germline V gene data show CDR1 as SGHNT and CDR2 as YYREEE (reference sequence). The CDR3 spells CASSLQGGSYNEQFF. CDR3 DNA sequence: TGTGCCAGCAGCTTACAGGGTGGGTCCTACAATGAGCAGTTCTTC.

This clonotype has at least ten counts. This chain links TRBV7-2 with TRBJ1-2; no clear D. CDR1 SGHTA and CDR2 FQGNSA come from the germline V gene. The V and J ends lost 0 bases and 2 bases respectively, with 7 bases between them. The CDR3 is made up of 14 amino acids. CDR3 protein: CASSLAGLNYGYTF. CDR3 DNA: TGTGCCAGCAGCTTAGCAGGTCTGAACTATGGCTACACCTTC.

V and J are TRBV10-3 and TRBJ2-1, with TRBD1 matching over 10 bases. The CDR3 has 17 residues. Germline CDR1 and CDR2: ENHRY and SYGVKD. The V gene end was trimmed by 3 bases and the J gene end by 8 bases; junction bases not matched to a gene: 13. The CDR3 protein is CAISDQGQGFYFDEQFF. The CDR3 region has the DNA TGTGCCATCAGTGACCAGGGACAGGGGTTTTATTTCGATGAGCAGTTCTTC.

In its sample, this clonotype was seen a few times. This chain uses TRBV5-4 with TRBJ2-5; D is undetermined. This CDR3 has 15 amino acids. Looked up from germline, CDR1 is SGHNT and CDR2 is YYREEE (reference sequence). Trimming removed 2 bases at V and 1 base at J, with 12 bases between. CDR3 in DNA: TGTGCCAGCAGCTTTAAGATCCAGACCCAAGAGACCCAGTACTTC. Translating gives CASSFKIQTQETQYF.

Remarks on this clonotype: Just one base apart from a much larger clone, this may be a read error. The rearrangement links TRBV11-2 to TRBJ2-2, with 12 bases identical to TRBD2. Germline V lookup: CDR1 SGHAT, CDR2 FQNNGV. This CDR3 comprises 16 residues. The CDR3 loop reads CAGSASGRGGTGELFF. Here the CDR3 DNA reads TGTGCCGGCAGCGCTAGCGGGAGGGGAGGCACCGGGGAGCTGTTTTTT.

The chain employs TRBV10-3 and TRBJ2-1; 15 nucleotides match TRBD2. The CDR3 runs 16 residues. Per germline, CDR1 ENHRY and CDR2 SYGVKD. Trimming cost V 4 bases and J 8 bases; bases outside gene matches: 6. CDR3 in DNA: TGTGCCATCAGTGCGGGACTAGCGGGAGGTTGGTATGAGCAGTTCTTC. It codes for CAISAGLAGGWYEQFF.

This clonotype was found many times. V and J are TRBV10-3 and TRBJ2-7, with unresolved D. The V and J ends lost 7 bases and 2 bases respectively, with 9 bases between them. The V gene's germline CDR1 is ENHRY and CDR2 SYGVKD. CDR3 length: 12 residues. In nucleotides, the CDR3 is TGTGCCATCAACCCAGAACCCTACGAGCAGTACTTC. Residues: CAINPEPYEQYF.

The chain uses TRBV4-1 and TRBJ2-7, with 7 bases that match TRBD1. The CDR3 loop spans 16 amino acids. V lost 1 base, J lost 3 bases, and 9 bases stayed unmatched. Per germline, CDR1 MGHRA and CDR2 YSYEKL. Here the CDR3 reads CASSQATGTAYYEQYF. The CDR3 region has the DNA TGCGCCAGCAGCCAAGCCACCGGGACAGCTTACTACGAGCAGTACTTC.

This clonotype showed up many times. J is TRBJ1-5 and V is TRBV2; no definite D call. The CDR3 sequence is 13 residues long. With 5 bases removed from V and 5 bases from J, the gap between germline ends came to 10 bases. Germline V CDR1 and CDR2: SNHLY, FYNNEI. CDR3 nucleotide sequence: TGTGCCAGCAGTCTCAGGATTGATCAGCCCCAGCATTTT. Translated: CASSLRIDQPQHF.

This chain joins TRBV5-1 and TRBJ1-4, with TRBD1 as a possible D gene (6 bases). Germline assignment: CDR1 SGHRS and CDR2 YFSETQ. This CDR3 is built from 14 residues. Trimming shortened V by 4 bases and J by 4 bases, and 11 bases separated the two germline ends. The CDR3 spells CASSLTGFNEKLFF. The CDR3 bases are TGCGCCAGCAGCCTGACAGGATTTAATGAAAAACTGTTTTTT.

This clonotype was counted ten times or more. The V call is TRBV11-2, the J call TRBJ1-2; D is possibly TRBD1 (6 bases). V was shortened by 4 bases and J by 4 bases, with 16 bases between the two germline ends. The V gene's germline CDR1 is SGHAT and CDR2 FQNNGV. The CDR3 has 15 amino acids. CDR3 DNA sequence: TGTGCCAGCAGCTCATACAGGGAGGAAGGCTATGGCTACACCTTC. Translation gives CASSSYREEGYGYTF.

This clonotype was seen at least ten times. The chain joins TRBV20-1 to TRBJ2-3; possibly TRBD2 for D (5 bases). There are 12 residues in the CDR3. Trimming stripped 6 bases from V and 4 bases from J, with 11 bases between. CDR1 is DFQATT and CDR2 is SNEGSKA in the germline V gene (reference sequence). The CDR3 DNA sequence: TGCAGTGCCACAGAGGGCGCAGATACGCAGTATTTT. It yields the protein CSATEGADTQYF.

There are many counts of this clonotype. V is TRBV7-2 and J is TRBJ2-7; TRBD2 is a possible D gene (6 bases). V lost 0 bases and J lost 5, with 11 bases in between. The germline gives CDR1 SGHTA, CDR2 FQGNSA. The CDR3 totals 14 residues. The CDR3 DNA reads as TGTGCCAGCAGCTTAGCGGGAGGCAGCCACGAGCAGTACTTC. It yields the protein CASSLAGGSHEQYF.

This clonotype has only one observation. One base away lies a much larger clone, so this may be a sequencing read error. This chain joins TRBV20-1 and TRBJ2-1; TRBD2 agrees at 11 bases. Germline loops: CDR1 DFQATT, CDR2 SNEGSKA (reference sequence). The CDR3 is 15 amino acids. The CDR3 protein is CSAKEGTSGINERFF. Written as DNA, the CDR3 is TGCAGTGCTAAAGAAGGGACTAGCGGAATCAATGAGCGGTTCTTC.

V usage is TRBV29-1 and J usage is TRBJ2-7, with TRBD2 identical over 8 bases. V was clipped by 7 bases and J by 3 bases; unmatched bases: 8. From germline, CDR1 is SQVTM and CDR2 ANQGSEA. The CDR3 length is 13 residues. The CDR3 DNA reads TGCAGCGCCGTGACTAGCGAGCTCTACGAGCAGTACTTC. This encodes CSAVTSELYEQYF.

The V and J genes are TRBV5-1 and TRBJ1-1; D call uncertain. The CDR3 consists of 15 residues. CDR1 SGHRS and CDR2 YFSETQ come from the germline V gene. V was trimmed by 2 bases and J by 3 bases, leaving 14 bases between them. CDR3 protein: CASSLSQVGYTEAFF. For the CDR3, the DNA is TGCGCCAGCAGCTTATCCCAGGTTGGGTACACTGAAGCTTTCTTT.

This clonotype was found many times. The V call is TRBV27, the J call TRBJ1-1; D perhaps matches TRBD1 (6 bases). Germline-derived CDR1 and CDR2 are MNHEY and SMNVEV (reference sequence). This CDR3 has 14 residues. The ends were cut back, 2 bases at V and 3 bases at J, with 10 bases in the middle. This CDR3 is CASSLRDTYTEAFF. CDR3 nucleotides: TGTGCCAGCAGTTTAAGGGACACCTACACTGAAGCTTTCTTT.

This clonotype has at least ten counts. The chain employs TRBV4-1 and TRBJ2-1, with 9 bases matching TRBD2. Germline V gives CDR1 MGHRA, CDR2 YSYEKL. There are 15 residues in the CDR3. The trim removed 1 base at V and 7 bases at J, leaving 5 bases unmatched. The CDR3 DNA is TGCGCCAGCAGCCAAGTCGGGACTAGCAGGAATGAGCAGTTCTTC. Residues: CASSQVGTSRNEQFF.